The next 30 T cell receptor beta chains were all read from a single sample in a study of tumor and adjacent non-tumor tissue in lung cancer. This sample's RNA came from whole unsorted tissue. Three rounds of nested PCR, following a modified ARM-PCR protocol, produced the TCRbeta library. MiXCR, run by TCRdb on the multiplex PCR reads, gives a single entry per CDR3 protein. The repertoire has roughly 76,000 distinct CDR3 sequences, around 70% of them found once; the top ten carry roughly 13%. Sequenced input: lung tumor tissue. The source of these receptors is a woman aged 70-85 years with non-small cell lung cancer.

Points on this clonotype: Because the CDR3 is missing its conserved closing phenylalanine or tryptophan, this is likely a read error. Here the CDR3 DNA reads TGTGCCTGCAGTTTAAGGCAGGGGGCGTTCGTGGAGACCCAGTACTTA. Amino acid sequence: CACSLRQGAFVETQYL. The V gene is TRBV12-3 or TRBV12-4, the J gene TRBJ2-5; 8 bases line up with TRBD1. This CDR3 is 16 amino acids long.

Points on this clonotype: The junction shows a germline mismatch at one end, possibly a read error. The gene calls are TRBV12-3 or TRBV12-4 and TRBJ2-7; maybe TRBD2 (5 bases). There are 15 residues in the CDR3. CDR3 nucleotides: TGTGCCAACAGTTTAGGAAGCGGCGGAGTGAACGGGCAGTACTTC. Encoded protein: CANSLGSGGVNGQYF.

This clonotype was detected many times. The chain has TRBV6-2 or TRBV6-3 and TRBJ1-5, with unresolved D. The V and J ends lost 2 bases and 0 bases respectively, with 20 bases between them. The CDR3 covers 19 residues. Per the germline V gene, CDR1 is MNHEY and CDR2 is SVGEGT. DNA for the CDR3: TGTGCCAGCAGTTACACCGGACGGACGGATAATTATAGCAATCAGCCCCAGCATTTT. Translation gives CASSYTGRTDNYSNQPQHF.

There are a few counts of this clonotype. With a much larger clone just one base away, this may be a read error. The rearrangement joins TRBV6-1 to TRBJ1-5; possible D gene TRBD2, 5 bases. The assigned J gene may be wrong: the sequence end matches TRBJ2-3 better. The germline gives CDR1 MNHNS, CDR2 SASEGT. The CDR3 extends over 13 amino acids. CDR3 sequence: CASNLNGVQPQYF. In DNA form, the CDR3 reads TGTGCCAGCAATCTAAACGGGGTTCAGCCCCAGTATTTT.

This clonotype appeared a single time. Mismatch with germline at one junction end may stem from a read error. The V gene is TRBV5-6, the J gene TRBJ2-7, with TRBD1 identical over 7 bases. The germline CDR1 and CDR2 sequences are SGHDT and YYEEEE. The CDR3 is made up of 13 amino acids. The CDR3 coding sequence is TGTGGCAGCAGCGTCCAGGGGGCCTACGAGCAGTACTTC. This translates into CGSSVQGAYEQYF.

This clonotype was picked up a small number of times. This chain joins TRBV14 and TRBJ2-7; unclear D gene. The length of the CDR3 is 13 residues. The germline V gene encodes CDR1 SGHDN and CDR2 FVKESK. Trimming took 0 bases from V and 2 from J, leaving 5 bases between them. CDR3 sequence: CASSQERAYEQYF. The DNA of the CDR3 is TGTGCCAGCAGCCAAGAAAGGGCCTACGAGCAGTACTTC. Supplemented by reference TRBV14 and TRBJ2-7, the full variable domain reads EAGVTQFPSHSVIEKGQTVTLRCDPISGHDNLYWYRRVMGKEIKFLLHFVKESKQDESGMPNNRFLAERTGGTYSTLKVQPAELEDSGVYFCASSQERAYEQYFGPGTRLTVT.

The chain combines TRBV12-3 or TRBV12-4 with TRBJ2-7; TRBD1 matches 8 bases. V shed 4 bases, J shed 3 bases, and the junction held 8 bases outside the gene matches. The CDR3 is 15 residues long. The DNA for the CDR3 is TGTGCCAGCAGTTCGAGCAGGGGGCCAAACTACGAGCAGTACTTC. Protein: CASSSSRGPNYEQYF.

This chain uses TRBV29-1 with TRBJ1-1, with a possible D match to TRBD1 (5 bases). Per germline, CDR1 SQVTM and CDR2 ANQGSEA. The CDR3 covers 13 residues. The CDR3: CNIEGPMNTEAFF. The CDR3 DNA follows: TGCAACATTGAGGGGCCGATGAACACTGAAGCTTTCTTT.

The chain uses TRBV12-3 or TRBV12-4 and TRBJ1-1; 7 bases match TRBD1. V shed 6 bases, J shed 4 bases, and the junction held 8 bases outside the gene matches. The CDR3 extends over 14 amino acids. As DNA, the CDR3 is TGTGCCAGCAGCCAAACAGGGGCGGGCACTGAAGCTTTCTTT. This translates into CASSQTGAGTEAFF.

CDR3 region: CASSKWGRDQETQYF. The CDR3 nucleotides read TGTGCCAGCAGCAAATGGGGCAGGGACCAAGAGACCCAGTACTTC. This sequence joins TRBV21-1 and TRBJ2-5; the D segment call TRBD1 is taken from the table without a DNA check. TRBV21-1 is a recognized pseudogene. The CDR3 has 15 amino acids.

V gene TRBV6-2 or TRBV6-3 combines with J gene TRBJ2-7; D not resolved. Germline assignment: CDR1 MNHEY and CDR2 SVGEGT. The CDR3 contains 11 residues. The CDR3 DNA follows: TGTGCCAGCAGCCGCTCCTACGAGCAGTACGTA. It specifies CASSRSYEQYV.

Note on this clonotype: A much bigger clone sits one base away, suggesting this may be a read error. The CDR3 here is CASSYPPGGLNTEAFF. In DNA form, the CDR3 reads TGCGCCAGCAGCTACCCTCCTGGGGGGCTGAACACTGAAGCTTTCTTT. The V gene is TRBV5-1, the J gene TRBJ1-1, with D possibly TRBD1 on 6 matching bases. Trimming pared 3 bases from V and 0 bases from J, leaving 15 bases between. The CDR3 covers 16 residues. The germline CDR1 and CDR2 sequences are SGHRS and YFSETQ.

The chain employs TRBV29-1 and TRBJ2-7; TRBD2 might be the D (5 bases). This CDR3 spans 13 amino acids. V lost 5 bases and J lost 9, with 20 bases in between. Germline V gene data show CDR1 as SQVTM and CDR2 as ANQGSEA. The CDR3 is CSVRASSSCGQYF. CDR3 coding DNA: TGCAGCGTTAGGGCTAGCTCCTCCTGCGGGCAGTACTTC.

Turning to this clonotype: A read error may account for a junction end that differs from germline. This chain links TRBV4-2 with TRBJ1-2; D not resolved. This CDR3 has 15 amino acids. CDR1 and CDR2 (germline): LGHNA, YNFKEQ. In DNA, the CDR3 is TGTGCCAGCAGCCCTCGAGGCGAGTGTTTCTATGGCTACATCTTC. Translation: CASSPRGECFYGYIF.

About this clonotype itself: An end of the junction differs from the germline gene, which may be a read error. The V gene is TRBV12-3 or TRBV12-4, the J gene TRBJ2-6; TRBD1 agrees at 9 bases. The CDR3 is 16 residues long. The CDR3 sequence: CASSGTGSSGANVLNF. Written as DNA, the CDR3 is TGTGCCAGCAGTGGGACAGGGAGTTCTGGGGCCAACGTCCTGAATTTC.

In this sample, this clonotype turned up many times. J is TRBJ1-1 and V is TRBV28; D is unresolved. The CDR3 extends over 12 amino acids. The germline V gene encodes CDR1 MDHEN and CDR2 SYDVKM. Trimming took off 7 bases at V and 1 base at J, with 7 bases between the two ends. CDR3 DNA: TGTGCCAGCAACGGAGAGAACACTGAAGCTTTCTTT. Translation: CASNGENTEAFF.

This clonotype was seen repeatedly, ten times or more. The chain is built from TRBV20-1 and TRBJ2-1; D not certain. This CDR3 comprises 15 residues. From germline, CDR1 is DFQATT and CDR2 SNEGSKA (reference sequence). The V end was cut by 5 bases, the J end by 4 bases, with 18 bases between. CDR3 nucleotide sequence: TGCAGTGCTCCAAGCTCATTGGCGAGGTACAATGAGCAGTTCTTC. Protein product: CSAPSSLARYNEQFF.

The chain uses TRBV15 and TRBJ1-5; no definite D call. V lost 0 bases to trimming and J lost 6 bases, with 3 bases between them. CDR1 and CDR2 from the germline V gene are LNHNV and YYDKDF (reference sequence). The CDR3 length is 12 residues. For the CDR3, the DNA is TGTGCCACCAGCAGAGATATTCAGCCCCAGCATTTT. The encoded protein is CATSRDIQPQHF.

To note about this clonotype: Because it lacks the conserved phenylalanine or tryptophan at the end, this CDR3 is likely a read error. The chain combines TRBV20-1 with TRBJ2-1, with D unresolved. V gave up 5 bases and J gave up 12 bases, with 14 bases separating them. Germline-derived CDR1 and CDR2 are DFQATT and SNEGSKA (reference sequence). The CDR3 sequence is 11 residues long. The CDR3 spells CSAGGELGQFL. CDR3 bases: TGCAGTGCTGGCGGAGAGCTCGGGCAGTTCTTG.

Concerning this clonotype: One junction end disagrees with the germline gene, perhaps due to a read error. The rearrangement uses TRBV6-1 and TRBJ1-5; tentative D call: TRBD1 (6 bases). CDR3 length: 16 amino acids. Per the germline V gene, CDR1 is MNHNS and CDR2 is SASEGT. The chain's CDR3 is CDSNLDWTGGGQPQHF. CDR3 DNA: TGTGACAGCAATCTTGATTGGACGGGGGGCGGTCAGCCCCAGCATTTT.

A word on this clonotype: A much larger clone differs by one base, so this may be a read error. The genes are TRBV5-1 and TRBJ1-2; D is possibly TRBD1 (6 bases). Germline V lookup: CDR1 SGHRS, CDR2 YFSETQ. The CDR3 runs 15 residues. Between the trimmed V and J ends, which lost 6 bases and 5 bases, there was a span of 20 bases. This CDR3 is CASNALPGVRYGYTF. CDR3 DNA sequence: TGCGCCAGCAACGCCCTCCCAGGGGTTCGATATGGCTACACCTTC.

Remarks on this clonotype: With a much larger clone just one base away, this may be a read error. CDR3 bases: TGCGCCAGCAGCGATATAACAGGACTGCCTGAAGCTTTCTTT. Amino acids: CASSDITGLPEAFF. The J gene is TRBJ1-1, the V gene TRBV5-1; D possibly corresponds to TRBD1 (5 bases). Per the germline V gene, CDR1 is SGHRS and CDR2 is YFSETQ. Trimming removed 4 bases from V and 6 bases from J, with 16 bases in between. The CDR3 has 14 amino acids.

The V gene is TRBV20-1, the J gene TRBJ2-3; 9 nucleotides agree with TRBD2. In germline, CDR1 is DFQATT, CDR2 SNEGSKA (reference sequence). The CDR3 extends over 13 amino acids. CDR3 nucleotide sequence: TGCAGCTTGAGGCGGGGGGGGTCGGATACGCAGTATTTT. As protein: CSLRRGGSDTQYF.

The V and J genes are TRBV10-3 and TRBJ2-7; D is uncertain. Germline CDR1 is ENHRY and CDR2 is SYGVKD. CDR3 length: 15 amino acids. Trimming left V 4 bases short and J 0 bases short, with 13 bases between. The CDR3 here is CAISVSFRSSYEQYF. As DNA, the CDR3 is TGTGCCATCAGTGTGTCTTTCCGTAGCTCCTACGAGCAGTACTTC.

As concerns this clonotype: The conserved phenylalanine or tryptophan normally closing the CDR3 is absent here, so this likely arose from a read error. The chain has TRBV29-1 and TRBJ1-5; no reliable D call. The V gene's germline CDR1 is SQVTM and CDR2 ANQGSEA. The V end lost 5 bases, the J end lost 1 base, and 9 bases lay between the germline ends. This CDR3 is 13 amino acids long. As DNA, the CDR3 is TGCAGCGTTTCAGAGGGAAGCAATCAGCCCCAGCATTTA. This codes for CSVSEGSNQPQHL.

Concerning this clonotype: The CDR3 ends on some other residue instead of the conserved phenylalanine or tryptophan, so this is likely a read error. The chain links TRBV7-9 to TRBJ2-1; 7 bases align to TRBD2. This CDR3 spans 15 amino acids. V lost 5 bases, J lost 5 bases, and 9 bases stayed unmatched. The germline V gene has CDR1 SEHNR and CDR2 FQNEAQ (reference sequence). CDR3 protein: CASSPITSENNEQFL. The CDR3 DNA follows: TGTGCCAGCAGCCCGATAACTAGCGAAAACAATGAGCAGTTCCTC.

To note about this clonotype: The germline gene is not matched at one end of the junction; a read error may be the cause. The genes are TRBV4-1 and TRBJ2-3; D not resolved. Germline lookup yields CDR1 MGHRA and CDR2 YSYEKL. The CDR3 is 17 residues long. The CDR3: CTSSQDSSLSRADTQYF. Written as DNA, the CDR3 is TGCACCAGCAGCCAAGATTCGTCCCTAAGCCGGGCAGATACGCAGTATTTT.

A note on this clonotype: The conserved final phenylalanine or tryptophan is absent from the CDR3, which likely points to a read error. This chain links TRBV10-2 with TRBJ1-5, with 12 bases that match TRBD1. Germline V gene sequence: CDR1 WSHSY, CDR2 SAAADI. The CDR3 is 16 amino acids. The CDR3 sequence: CTSSMGTGGHSQPQHL. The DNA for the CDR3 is TGCACCAGCAGCATGGGGACAGGGGGCCACAGTCAGCCTCAGCATCTT.

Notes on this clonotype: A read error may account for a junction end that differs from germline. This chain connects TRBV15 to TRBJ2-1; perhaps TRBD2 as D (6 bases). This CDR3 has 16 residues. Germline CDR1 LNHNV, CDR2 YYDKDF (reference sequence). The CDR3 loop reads CATSSDSGGLYIEQFF. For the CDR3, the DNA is TGTGCCACCAGCTCCGACAGTGGAGGGCTTTACATTGAGCAGTTCTTC.

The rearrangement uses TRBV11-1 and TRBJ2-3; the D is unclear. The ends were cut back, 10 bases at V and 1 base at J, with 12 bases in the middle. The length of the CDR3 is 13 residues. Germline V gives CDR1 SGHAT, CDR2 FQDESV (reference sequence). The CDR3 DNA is TGTGCCACCGAAGTTAGTCGCACAGATACGCAGTATTTT. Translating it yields CATEVSRTDTQYF. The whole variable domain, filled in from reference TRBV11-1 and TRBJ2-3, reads EAEVAQSPRYKITEKSQAVAFWCDPISGHATLYWYRQILGQGPELLVQFQDESVVDDSQLPKDRFSAERLKGVDSTLKIQPAELGDSAMYLCATEVSRTDTQYFGPGTRLTVL.